What follows are 5 T cell receptor beta chains derived from one specimen sequenced in a study of beta chain features in type 1 diabetes. The isolated RNA, all of it, was reverse transcribed, so expressed TCRB transcripts were what got sequenced. The assay was immunoSEQ multiplex PCR, and TCRdb's table has in-frame clones only and misses some. This table has approximately 170,000 clones, approximately 9% appearing once. Material: central memory CD4+ T cells from blood. The receptors here all came from a woman aged 18-29 years in good health.

This clone appeared a few times. The chain employs TRBV6-1 and TRBJ2-7; 7 bases match TRBD1. Trimming cost V 6 bases and J 5 bases; bases outside gene matches: 13. Germline V gene data show CDR1 as MNHNS and CDR2 as SASEGT. The CDR3 covers 15 residues. The DNA for the CDR3 is TGTGCCAGCAGCCGGAGGACAGGTCGGCTTCACGAGCAGTACTTC. It translates to CASSRRTGRLHEQYF.

This clone was found many times. This chain links TRBV30 with TRBJ2-4, with TRBD2 as a possible D gene (5 bases). Germline CDR1 reads GTSNPN; CDR2 reads SVGIG (reference sequence). The CDR3 runs to 15 residues. Trimming removed 4 bases at V and 1 base at J, with 14 bases between. The CDR3 loop reads CAWMPSDWAKNIQYF. The CDR3 DNA reads TGTGCCTGGATGCCATCGGACTGGGCCAAAAACATTCAGTACTTC.

This clone was detected a few times. The chain couples TRBV5-1 to TRBJ2-5; unclear D gene. Trimming removed 3 bases at V and 0 bases at J, with 6 bases between. Germline-derived CDR1 and CDR2 are SGHRS and YFSETQ. The CDR3 length is 13 residues. This CDR3 is CASSSTHQETQYF. The CDR3 nucleotides read TGCGCCAGCAGCTCGACACACCAAGAGACCCAGTACTTC.

The genes are TRBV12-5 and TRBJ2-1, with 8 nucleotides matching TRBD1. V lost 3 bases and J lost 8; bases outside the gene matches: 12. This CDR3 is 16 amino acids long. CDR1 is LGHNT, CDR2 FRNRAP, per germline. CDR3 amino acids: CASGLSAWTGTDEQFF. CDR3 coding DNA: TGTGCTAGTGGTTTAAGTGCGTGGACAGGGACAGATGAGCAGTTCTTC.

This clone was observed a few times. The sample has other DNA sequences that encode this CDR3 too. The rearrangement uses TRBV7-2 and TRBJ2-3, with a weak D call TRBD2 (5 bases). Per germline, CDR1 SGHTA and CDR2 FQGNSA. The CDR3 is made up of 13 amino acids. V lost 5 bases to trimming and J lost 3 bases, with 9 bases between them. CDR3 loop: CASSPSGTDTQYF. For the CDR3, the DNA is TGTGCCAGCAGCCCCAGCGGAACAGATACGCAGTATTTT. Together with reference TRBV7-2 and TRBJ2-3, the CDR3 gives the full variable domain: GAGVSQSPSNKVTEKGKDVELRCDPISGHTALYWYRQSLGQGLEFLIYFQGNSAPDKSGLPSDRFSAERTGGSVSTLTIQRTQQEDSAVYLCASSPSGTDTQYFGPGTRLTVL.